Presented here are 10 T cell receptor beta chains from one specimen sequenced in a study of blood T cell repertoires in COVID-19. The table came from immunoSEQ multiplex PCR; TCRdb's copy has only in-frame clones and leaves some out. Here the sample spans approximately 150,000 clones, 90% being singletons. Sequencing used peripheral blood. Receptor source: a man in his 60s with active or convalescent COVID-19.

The genes are TRBV5-1 and TRBJ1-2, with D possibly matching TRBD1 (5 bases). CDR1 and CDR2 (germline): SGHRS, YFSETQ. The CDR3 consists of 14 residues. V lost 0 bases and J lost 7, with 13 bases in between. CDR3 protein: CASSLGGRATGYTF. The CDR3 bases are TGCGCCAGCAGCTTGGGGGGCAGGGCGACTGGCTACACCTTC.

The chain combines TRBV5-6 with TRBJ2-3; 9 bases are a match to TRBD1. The CDR3 runs 14 residues. Per the germline V gene, CDR1 is SGHDT and CDR2 is YYEEEE. Trimming removed 5 bases from V and 6 bases from J; junction bases left unmatched: 7. In DNA form, the CDR3 reads TGTGCCAGCAGTTTAACAGGGGGCTTCGATACGCAGTATTTT. Its protein product is CASSLTGGFDTQYF.

The chain combines TRBV5-1 with TRBJ1-1; D is perhaps TRBD1 (5 bases). Germline V gene lookup returns CDR1 SGHRS and CDR2 YFSETQ. V was shortened by 0 bases and J by 7 bases, with 10 bases between the two germline ends. This CDR3 is 13 amino acids long. The CDR3 DNA reads as TGCGCCAGCAGCTTGGTTCAGGGTTTTGAAGCTTTCTTT. This translates into CASSLVQGFEAFF.

The chain uses TRBV7-2 and TRBJ2-7, with a possible D match to TRBD2 (5 bases). Germline V gene data show CDR1 as SGHTA and CDR2 as FQGNSA. V was shortened by 1 base and J by 3 bases, with 13 bases between the two germline ends. This CDR3 comprises 15 residues. DNA of the CDR3: TGTGCCAGCAGCTTAGGTGCTAGCCATTACTACGAGCAGTACTTC. Translation gives CASSLGASHYYEQYF.

The chain employs TRBV6-5 and TRBJ1-6, with D possibly being TRBD1 (6 bases). CDR1 is MNHEY and CDR2 is SVGAGI in the germline V gene. V lost 5 bases and J 7 bases, leaving 15 bases between the germline ends. The CDR3 is made up of 15 amino acids. The CDR3 DNA reads TGTGCCAGCAGTAACGACAGGCCGGGAAATTCACCCCTCCACTTT. Its translation is CASSNDRPGNSPLHF.

V is TRBV18 and J is TRBJ2-4, with D perhaps matching TRBD1 (6 bases). This CDR3 comprises 18 residues. Deletions cut 1 base from V and 5 bases from J, with 21 bases between. CDR1 and CDR2 from the germline V gene are KGHSH and LQKENI. CDR3 region: CASSPQGQGIGTENIQYF. For the CDR3, the DNA is TGTGCCAGCTCACCACAGGGGCAGGGGATTGGGACGGAAAACATTCAGTACTTC.

This clone was counted a single time. This sample also contains other DNA sequences that code for the same CDR3. The gene calls are TRBV6-5 and TRBJ1-2; D is perhaps TRBD1 (5 bases). V lost 2 bases to trimming and J lost 8 bases, with 9 bases between them. Germline assignment: CDR1 MNHEY and CDR2 SVGAGI. The CDR3 contains 12 residues. CDR3 protein: CASSYRGGGYTF. The CDR3 DNA is TGTGCCAGCAGTTACAGGGGTGGAGGCTACACCTTC.

This rearrangement joins TRBV2 to TRBJ1-5; 8 nucleotides align to TRBD1. The V gene end was trimmed by 4 bases and the J gene end by 3 bases; junction bases not matched to a gene: 5. This CDR3 has 15 residues. CDR1 is SNHLY and CDR2 is FYNNEI in the germline V gene. CDR3 region: CASSADRGVNQPQHF. The CDR3 nucleotides are TGTGCCAGCAGTGCTGACAGGGGCGTCAATCAGCCCCAGCATTTT.

J is TRBJ1-3 and V is TRBV9, with D tentatively TRBD1 (6 bases). CDR1 is SGDLS and CDR2 is YYNGEE in the germline V gene. The CDR3 has 15 amino acids. With 0 bases removed from V and 0 bases from J, the gap between germline ends came to 7 bases. CDR3: CASSVEDSSGNTIYF. The CDR3 DNA reads TGTGCCAGCAGCGTAGAGGACAGCTCTGGAAACACCATATATTTT.

The chain is built from TRBV7-9 and TRBJ1-2; D gene unclear. Trimming shortened V by 5 bases and J by 4 bases, and 17 bases separated the two germline ends. In germline, CDR1 is SEHNR, CDR2 FQNEAQ (reference sequence). This CDR3 has 15 amino acids. The CDR3 protein is CASSRDFGTGYGYTF. The CDR3 nucleotides read TGTGCCAGCAGCCGTGACTTTGGCACTGGCTATGGCTACACCTTC. The variable domain in full, with the rest retrieved from reference TRBV7-9 and TRBJ1-2, is DTGVSQNPRHKITKRGQNVTFRCDPISEHNRLYWYRQTLGQGPEFLTYFQNEAQLEKSRLLSDRFSAERPKGSFSTLEIQRTEQGDSAMYLCASSRDFGTGYGYTFGSGTRLTVV.